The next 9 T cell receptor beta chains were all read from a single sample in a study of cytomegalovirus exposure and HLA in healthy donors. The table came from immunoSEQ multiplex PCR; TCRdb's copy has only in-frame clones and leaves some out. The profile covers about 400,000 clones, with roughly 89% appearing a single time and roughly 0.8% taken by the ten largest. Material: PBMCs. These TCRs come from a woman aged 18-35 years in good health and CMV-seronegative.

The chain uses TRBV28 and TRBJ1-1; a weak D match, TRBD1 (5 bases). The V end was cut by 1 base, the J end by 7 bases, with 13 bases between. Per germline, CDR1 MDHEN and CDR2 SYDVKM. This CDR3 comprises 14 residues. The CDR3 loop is CASSLFRRVIEAFF. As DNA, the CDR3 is TGTGCCAGCAGTTTATTCCGCAGGGTTATTGAAGCTTTCTTT.

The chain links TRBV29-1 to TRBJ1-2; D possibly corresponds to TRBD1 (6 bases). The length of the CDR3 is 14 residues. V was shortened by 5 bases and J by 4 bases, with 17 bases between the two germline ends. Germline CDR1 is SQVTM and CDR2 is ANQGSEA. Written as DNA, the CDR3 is TGCAGCGTTCTTGGGGGGGCTTTAATCTATGGCTACACCTTC. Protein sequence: CSVLGGALIYGYTF.

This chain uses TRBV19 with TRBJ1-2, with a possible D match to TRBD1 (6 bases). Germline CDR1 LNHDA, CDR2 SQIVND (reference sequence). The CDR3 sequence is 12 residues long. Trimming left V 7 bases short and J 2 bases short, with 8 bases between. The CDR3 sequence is CASKTGNYGYTF. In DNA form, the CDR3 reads TGTGCCAGTAAAACAGGGAACTATGGCTACACCTTC.

The CDR3 sequence: CASNARGSTEAFF. The CDR3 coding sequence is TGTGCCAGCAATGCTAGGGGGAGCACTGAAGCTTTCTTT. The rearrangement links TRBV5-5 to TRBJ1-1, with a tentative D call TRBD1 (6 bases). V was pared by 6 bases and J by 4 bases, with 13 bases between. This CDR3 is built from 13 residues. Germline loops: CDR1 SGHKS, CDR2 YYEKEE (reference sequence).

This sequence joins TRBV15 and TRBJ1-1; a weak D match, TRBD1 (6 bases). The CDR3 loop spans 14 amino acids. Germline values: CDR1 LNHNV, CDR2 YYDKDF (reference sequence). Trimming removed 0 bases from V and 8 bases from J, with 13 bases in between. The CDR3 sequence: CATSRDNQGQEAFF. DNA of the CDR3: TGTGCCACCAGCAGAGATAATCAGGGACAAGAAGCTTTCTTT.

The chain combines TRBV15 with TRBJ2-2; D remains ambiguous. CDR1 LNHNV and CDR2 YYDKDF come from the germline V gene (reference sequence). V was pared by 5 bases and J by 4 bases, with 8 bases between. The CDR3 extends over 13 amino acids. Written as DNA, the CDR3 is TGTGCCACCAGCCATCCAGGCACCGGGGAGCTGTTTTTT. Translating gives CATSHPGTGELFF. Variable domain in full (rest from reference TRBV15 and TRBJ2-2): DAMVIQNPRYQVTQFGKPVTLSCSQTLNHNVMYWYQQKSSQAPKLLFHYYDKDFNNEADTPDNFQSRRPNTSFCFLDIRSPGLGDTAMYLCATSHPGTGELFFGEGSRLTVL.

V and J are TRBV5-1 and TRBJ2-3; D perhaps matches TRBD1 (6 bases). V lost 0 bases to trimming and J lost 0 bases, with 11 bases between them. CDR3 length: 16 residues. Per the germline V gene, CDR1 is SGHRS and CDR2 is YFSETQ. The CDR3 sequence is CASSLEGDLSTDTQYF. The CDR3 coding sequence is TGCGCCAGCAGCTTGGAGGGGGACCTTAGCACAGATACGCAGTATTTT. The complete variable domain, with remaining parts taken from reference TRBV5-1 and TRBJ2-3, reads KAGVTQTPRYLIKTRGQQVTLSCSPISGHRSVSWYQQTPGQGLQFLFEYFSETQRNKGNFPGRFSGRQFSNSRSEMNVSTLELGDSALYLCASSLEGDLSTDTQYFGPGTRLTVL.

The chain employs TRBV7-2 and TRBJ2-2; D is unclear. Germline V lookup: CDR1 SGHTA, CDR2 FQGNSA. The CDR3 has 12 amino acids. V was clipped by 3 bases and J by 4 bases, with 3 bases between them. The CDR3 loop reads CASSFGTGELFF. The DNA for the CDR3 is TGTGCCAGCAGCTTCGGCACCGGGGAGCTGTTTTTT. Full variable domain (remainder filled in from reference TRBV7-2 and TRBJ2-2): GAGVSQSPSNKVTEKGKDVELRCDPISGHTALYWYRQSLGQGLEFLIYFQGNSAPDKSGLPSDRFSAERTGGSVSTLTIQRTQQEDSAVYLCASSFGTGELFFGEGSRLTVL.

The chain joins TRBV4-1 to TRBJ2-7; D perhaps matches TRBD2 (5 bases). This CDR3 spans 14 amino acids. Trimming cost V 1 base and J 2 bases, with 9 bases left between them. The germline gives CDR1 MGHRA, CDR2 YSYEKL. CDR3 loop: CASSQVDFAYEQYF. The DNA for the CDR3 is TGCGCCAGCAGCCAAGTGGACTTTGCCTACGAGCAGTACTTC.